A single sample is the source of the 32 T cell receptor beta chains below, sequenced in a study of coeliac disease. Data came from immunoSEQ multiplex PCR; TCRdb stores just in-frame clones and leaves some out. The sample includes around 1,700 clones, around 70% of them seen just once. Specimen: lymphocytes from the gut lamina propria. The receptor source for this set is a human donor without celiac disease.

This chain connects TRBV6-1 to TRBJ2-3; 7 positions agree with TRBD2. The V gene's germline CDR1 is MNHNS and CDR2 SASEGT. Trimming removed 7 bases from V and 6 bases from J; junction bases left unmatched: 10. This CDR3 has 14 amino acids. The CDR3 protein is CASNDAGVVDTQYF. CDR3 nucleotides: TGTGCCAGCAATGATGCGGGAGTGGTGGATACGCAGTATTTT.

The rearrangement links TRBV5-1 to TRBJ1-2; no clear D gene. V shed 0 bases and J shed 0 bases, with 6 bases lying between them. The CDR3 has 14 amino acids. Per germline, CDR1 SGHRS and CDR2 YFSETQ. CDR3 region: CASSLGSPNYGYTF. The CDR3 DNA reads as TGCGCCAGCAGCTTGGGCAGTCCTAACTATGGCTACACCTTC.

The rearrangement links TRBV6-5 to TRBJ1-1; D remains unclear. The V gene lost 0 bases and the J gene lost 1 base, with 6 bases spanning the gap. This CDR3 contains 14 residues. CDR1 MNHEY and CDR2 SVGAGI come from the germline V gene. CDR3 coding DNA: TGTGCCAGCAGTTACTCGCGGGGGAACACTGAAGCTTTCTTT. Amino acids: CASSYSRGNTEAFF.

The J gene is TRBJ2-4, the V gene TRBV7-9; possibly TRBD1 for D (5 bases). In germline, CDR1 is SEHNR, CDR2 FQNEAQ (reference sequence). Trimming removed 5 bases from V and 5 bases from J, with 22 bases in between. CDR3 length equals 17 residues. The CDR3 loop reads CASSPALGAADQNIQYF. The CDR3 DNA reads TGTGCCAGCAGCCCTGCTCTTGGGGCAGCCGACCAAAACATTCAGTACTTC.

This clone was observed a single time. The rearrangement uses TRBV28 and TRBJ1-1; D ambiguous. Deletions cut 6 bases from V and 1 base from J, with 15 bases between. CDR3 length: 15 amino acids. In germline, CDR1 is MDHEN, CDR2 SYDVKM. The CDR3 spells CASSRRRGWNTEAFF. The CDR3 nucleotides read TGTGCCAGCAGCCGACGTCGGGGTTGGAACACTGAAGCTTTCTTT.

The chain joins TRBV14 to TRBJ1-6, with TRBD1 identical over 7 bases. The CDR3 consists of 16 residues. Losses at the gene ends were 2 bases for V and 8 bases for J; bases not matched to a gene: 9. Looked up from germline, CDR1 is SGHDN and CDR2 is FVKESK. Here the CDR3 DNA reads TGTGCCAGCAGCCAAATACAGGGGTATTCGGATTCACCCCTCCACTTT. Protein: CASSQIQGYSDSPLHF.

The chain recombines TRBV4-2 with TRBJ2-7, with 13 positions matching TRBD2. Trimming at V came to 8 bases and at J to 2 bases, leaving 6 bases not matched to a gene. This CDR3 spans 15 amino acids. Per germline, CDR1 LGHNA and CDR2 YNFKEQ. CDR3 in DNA: TGTGCCAGCTCCATGGGACTAGCGGGGCCCTACGAGCAGTACTTC. Residues: CASSMGLAGPYEQYF.

The chain is built from TRBV30 and TRBJ1-3, with 10 positions matching TRBD1. The CDR3 contains 17 residues. Looked up from germline, CDR1 is GTSNPN and CDR2 is SVGIG (reference sequence). V dropped 4 bases and J dropped 0; count of bases not matched to a gene: 9. Written as DNA, the CDR3 is TGTGCCTGGACCCGGGACAGGGGATCTTTCTCTGGAAACACCATATATTTT. This gives the protein CAWTRDRGSFSGNTIYF. The full variable domain, its missing parts supplied by reference TRBV30 and TRBJ1-3, is SQTIHQWPATLVQPVGSPLSLECTVEGTSNPNLYWYRQAAGRGLQLLFYSVGIGQISSEVPQNLSASRPQDRQFILSSKKLLLSDSGFYLCAWTRDRGSFSGNTIYFGEGSWLTVV.

This clone appeared a few times. V usage is TRBV30 and J usage is TRBJ1-4, with D maybe TRBD1 (6 bases). V was shortened by 4 bases and J by 6 bases, with 9 bases between the two germline ends. This CDR3 comprises 12 residues. Looked up from germline, CDR1 is GTSNPN and CDR2 is SVGIG (reference sequence). The CDR3 coding sequence is TGTGCCTGGACCAGGGGAGATGAAAAACTGTTTTTT. It codes for CAWTRGDEKLFF. Using reference TRBV30 and TRBJ1-4 for the parts outside the CDR3, the full variable domain is SQTIHQWPATLVQPVGSPLSLECTVEGTSNPNLYWYRQAAGRGLQLLFYSVGIGQISSEVPQNLSASRPQDRQFILSSKKLLLSDSGFYLCAWTRGDEKLFFGSGTQLSVL.

This clone was counted a single time. The J gene is TRBJ1-2, the V gene TRBV4-3; a weak D match, TRBD1 (5 bases). The V end was cut by 2 bases, the J end by 4 bases, with 8 bases between. CDR1 and CDR2 from the germline V gene are LGHNA and YSLEER. The length of the CDR3 is 13 residues. CDR3 nucleotide sequence: TGCGCCAGCAGCCAATCAGGGATCTATGGCTACACCTTC. The encoded protein is CASSQSGIYGYTF.

V usage is TRBV6-1 and J usage is TRBJ1-2; 7 nucleotides agree with TRBD1. The germline CDR1 and CDR2 sequences are MNHNS and SASEGT. The CDR3 runs to 12 residues. Unmatched junction bases numbered 5, after V lost 6 bases and J lost 7 bases. This CDR3 reads CASSQGGVGYTF. The CDR3, as DNA: TGTGCCAGCAGCCAGGGGGGTGTTGGCTACACCTTC.

This clone was observed a few times. The CDR3 nucleotides are TGTGCAACAGGGGCAACTTACACAGATACGCAGTATTTT. It codes for CATGATYTDTQYF. The V call is TRBV6-1, the J call TRBJ2-3, with 7 nucleotides matching TRBD1. Germline V gene data show CDR1 as MNHNS and CDR2 as SASEGT. CDR3 length: 13 amino acids.

With regard to this clone: A far larger clone is one nucleotide away, so this likely arose from a read error. The chain uses TRBV27 and TRBJ1-2; D is possibly TRBD1 (5 bases). Trimming pared 6 bases from V and 9 bases from J, leaving 20 bases between. CDR3 length equals 14 residues. Germline V gives CDR1 MNHEY, CDR2 SMNVEV (reference sequence). The CDR3 nucleotides are TGTGCCAGCAGGCCTCTTACCGGGACTTATCGCTACACCTTC. Its protein product is CASRPLTGTYRYTF.

The rearrangement links TRBV25-1 to TRBJ1-2; D may be TRBD1 (6 bases). There are 14 residues in the CDR3. V was cut by 1 base and J by 2 bases, with 8 bases left in between. CDR1 is MGHDK and CDR2 is SYGVNS in the germline V gene. The DNA for the CDR3 is TGTGCCAGCAGTGAATGGGGGCTCAACTATGGCTACACCTTC. Its translation is CASSEWGLNYGYTF.

There are a few counts of this clone. The chain couples TRBV11-2 to TRBJ1-2; D might be TRBD1 (5 bases). V dropped 4 bases and J dropped 3 bases, with 12 bases sitting between them. Germline V gene data show CDR1 as SGHAT and CDR2 as FQNNGV. CDR3 length equals 14 residues. The CDR3 DNA sequence: TGTGCCAGCAGCTCTAGGGGAGGGGACTATGGCTACACCTTC. Amino acids: CASSSRGGDYGYTF.

The chain links TRBV6-5 to TRBJ2-1; TRBD2 matches at 7 bases. This CDR3 comprises 15 residues. With V trimmed by 0 bases and J by 8 bases, 7 bases remained unmatched. Germline V gene lookup returns CDR1 MNHEY and CDR2 SVGAGI. The CDR3 bases are TGTGCCAGCAGTTACTCTGGGGGGGGAGCCTATGAGCAGTTCTTC. As protein: CASSYSGGGAYEQFF.

The rearrangement links TRBV7-2 to TRBJ1-2; no clear D. The V end lost 1 base, the J end lost 5 bases, and 8 bases lay between the germline ends. Germline lookup yields CDR1 SGHTA and CDR2 FQGNSA. CDR3 length: 13 amino acids. The CDR3 region has the DNA TGTGCCAGCAGCTTAGGTTACTTGTATGGCTACACCTTC. Its translation is CASSLGYLYGYTF.

The chain recombines TRBV7-8 with TRBJ1-5, with D perhaps matching TRBD1 (6 bases). V was shortened by 4 bases and J by 1 base, with 14 bases between the two germline ends. Looked up from germline, CDR1 is SGHVS and CDR2 is FQNEAQ. This CDR3 is built from 16 residues. CDR3 sequence (DNA): TGTGCCAGCAGCTCCGATAGCCAGGGGAGCAATCAGCCCCAGCATTTT. This encodes CASSSDSQGSNQPQHF.

The chain couples TRBV7-8 to TRBJ1-1; the match to TRBD1 covers 8 bases. CDR3 length: 18 amino acids. The V gene's germline CDR1 is SGHVS and CDR2 FQNEAQ. Unmatched junction bases numbered 12, after V lost 3 bases and J lost 0 bases. CDR3 amino acids: CASSLNTGGRLMNTEAFF. The CDR3 DNA follows: TGTGCCAGCAGCTTGAACACAGGGGGAAGACTTATGAACACTGAAGCTTTCTTT.

The CDR3 sequence: CASSQSHSYEQYF. Written as DNA, the CDR3 is TGTGCCAGCAGCCAATCCCATTCCTACGAGCAGTACTTC. The chain links TRBV4-2 to TRBJ2-7, with unresolved D. The germline V gene has CDR1 LGHNA and CDR2 YNFKEQ. The germline V and J ends were trimmed by 2 bases and 1 base, with 6 bases remaining between them. There are 13 residues in the CDR3.

This clone showed up just a few times. V gene TRBV7-3 combines with J gene TRBJ2-1; possibly TRBD2 for D (6 bases). The V end was cut by 1 base, the J end by 10 bases, with 8 bases between. Germline CDR1 is SGHTA and CDR2 is FQGTGA. The length of the CDR3 is 12 residues. CDR3 region: CASSLSGGEQFF. CDR3 sequence (DNA): TGTGCCAGCAGCTTAAGTGGGGGGGAGCAGTTCTTC.

This CDR3 is CASSDNLTQQSRANVLTF. CDR3 sequence (DNA): TGTGCCAGCAGCGATAATTTAACACAACAAAGTCGGGCCAACGTCCTGACTTTC. J is TRBJ2-6 and V is TRBV11-2; D unclear. V lost 5 bases, J lost 5 bases, and 22 bases lay in between. The CDR3 has 18 amino acids. Germline values: CDR1 SGHAT, CDR2 FQNNGV.

The table lists this clone with a few counts. The chain couples TRBV18 to TRBJ2-1, with TRBD1 matching over 9 bases. V was clipped by 3 bases and J by 7 bases; unmatched bases: 7. The germline gives CDR1 KGHSH, CDR2 LQKENI. This CDR3 spans 15 amino acids. CDR3 sequence reads: CASSPRGQGDNEQFF. The CDR3 DNA is TGTGCCAGCTCACCTAGGGGACAGGGAGATAATGAGCAGTTCTTC.

The CDR3 region is CASSLGYGSGRFQYF. The CDR3, as DNA: TGTGCCAGCAGCTTAGGGTACGGTAGCGGGAGGTTCCAGTACTTC. J is TRBJ2-5 and V is TRBV7-9; 10 nucleotides align to TRBD2. Trimming cost V 1 base and J 10 bases; bases outside gene matches: 9. The germline V gene has CDR1 SEHNR and CDR2 FQNEAQ (reference sequence). The CDR3 contains 15 residues.

V usage is TRBV10-3 and J usage is TRBJ2-7, with TRBD2 matching 13 bases. The germline V gene has CDR1 ENHRY and CDR2 SYGVKD. The CDR3 sequence is 16 residues long. The trim removed 2 bases at V and 5 bases at J, leaving 6 bases unmatched. CDR3 DNA: TGTGCCATCAGTGAGCCCGGACTAGCGGGAGTCCACGAGCAGTACTTC. It codes for CAISEPGLAGVHEQYF.

Only a few counts were recorded for this clone. The chain combines TRBV5-4 with TRBJ1-1, with D possibly being TRBD1 (5 bases). The CDR3 sequence is 14 residues long. The V end was cut by 2 bases, the J end by 6 bases, with 14 bases between. The germline V gene encodes CDR1 SGHNT and CDR2 YYREEE (reference sequence). As DNA, the CDR3 is TGTGCCAGCAGCTTCCTCGGGGGGAGCGCTGAAGCTTTCTTT. This sequence encodes CASSFLGGSAEAFF. The full variable domain, with the rest looked up from reference TRBV5-4 and TRBJ1-1, is ETGVTQSPTHLIKTRGQQVTLRCSSQSGHNTVSWYQQALGQGPQFIFQYYREEENGRGNFPPRFSGLQFPNYSSELNVNALELDDSALYLCASSFLGGSAEAFFGQGTRLTVV.

The gene calls are TRBV10-3 and TRBJ1-5; 10 nucleotides match TRBD1. This CDR3 comprises 17 residues. V gave up 4 bases and J gave up 2 bases; unmatched junction bases: 8. Germline V lookup: CDR1 ENHRY, CDR2 SYGVKD. In nucleotides, the CDR3 is TGTGCCATCAGTGGGTTACAAGGGACAGGGGGCAATCAGCCCCAGCATTTT. Its protein product is CAISGLQGTGGNQPQHF.

The rearrangement joins TRBV7-2 to TRBJ1-2; no definite D call. The V gene's germline CDR1 is SGHTA and CDR2 FQGNSA. V lost 5 bases, J lost 8 bases, and 21 bases lay in between. This CDR3 comprises 15 residues. In DNA, the CDR3 is TGTGCCAGCAGCCCCTATGGAGTTCCTGTTCGGGGCTACACCTTC. Encoded protein: CASSPYGVPVRGYTF. The full variable domain, completed using reference TRBV7-2 and TRBJ1-2, is GAGVSQSPSNKVTEKGKDVELRCDPISGHTALYWYRQSLGQGLEFLIYFQGNSAPDKSGLPSDRFSAERTGGSVSTLTIQRTQQEDSAVYLCASSPYGVPVRGYTFGSGTRLTVV.

This sequence joins TRBV5-1 and TRBJ2-1, with 11 bases aligning to TRBD2. The CDR3 totals 15 residues. With V trimmed by 7 bases and J by 9 bases, 12 bases remained unmatched. Germline lookup yields CDR1 SGHRS and CDR2 YFSETQ. The CDR3 sequence is CASQGFIAGGGEQFF. The CDR3 DNA reads TGCGCCAGCCAAGGCTTTATAGCGGGAGGGGGTGAGCAGTTCTTC.

This rearrangement joins TRBV19 to TRBJ2-1; TRBD2 matches at 10 bases. Looked up from germline, CDR1 is LNHDA and CDR2 is SQIVND (reference sequence). The J segment lost 7 bases and the V segment lost 3 bases, leaving 12 bases of the junction unmatched. The CDR3 totals 17 residues. The CDR3 spells CASSILASGSLRNEQFF. CDR3 in DNA: TGTGCCAGTAGTATTTTGGCTAGCGGGAGTCTTCGGAATGAGCAGTTCTTC.

In nucleotides, the CDR3 is TGTGCCAGCAGTGGGGGGAGGGCCGCCGGGGAGCTGTTTTTT. Translated: CASSGGRAAGELFF. The rearrangement joins TRBV2 to TRBJ2-2, with TRBD2 matching over 7 bases. J was trimmed by 6 bases and V by 4 bases; bases with no gene match: 5. The CDR3 totals 14 residues. Germline lookup yields CDR1 SNHLY and CDR2 FYNNEI.

The rearrangement uses TRBV19 and TRBJ1-5; 9 nucleotides match TRBD1. The CDR3 loop spans 15 amino acids. Germline trimming cut 4 bases from V and 6 bases from J; bases unmatched to any gene: 7. The germline CDR1 and CDR2 sequences are LNHDA and SQIVND (reference sequence). The CDR3 reads CASSNGQGQSQPQHF. The CDR3 DNA is TGTGCCAGTAGTAACGGACAGGGGCAGTCTCAGCCCCAGCATTTT. Supplemented by reference TRBV19 and TRBJ1-5, the full variable domain reads DGGITQSPKYLFRKEGQNVTLSCEQNLNHDAMYWYRQDPGQGLRLIYYSQIVNDFQKGDIAEGYSVSREKKESFPLTVTSAQKNPTAFYLCASSNGQGQSQPQHFGDGTRLSIL.